A single sample gave rise to the 9 T cell receptor beta chains below, sequenced in a study of Graves' ophthalmopathy and Graves' hyperthyroidism. Amplification of TCR beta CDR3 regions used RNA transcripts. The first round was an RT-PCR with HTBI primers, and the second round was a multiplex PCR. TCRdb reanalysed the multiplex PCR reads using MiXCR and keeps one entry per CDR3 protein. The sample records roughly 220,000 distinct CDR3 sequences, around 45% being singletons. The sequencing sample was made of peripheral blood. These receptors originate from an adult man with Graves' ophthalmopathy.

As concerns this clonotype: One base away lies a much larger clone, so this may be a sequencing read error. The chain joins TRBV2 to TRBJ2-2, with D tentatively TRBD1 or TRBD2 (6 bases each). Germline CDR1 SNHLY, CDR2 FYNNEI. This CDR3 is 14 amino acids long. The CDR3 region has the DNA TGTGCCAGCAGTGACAGGGGAGGCACCGGGGAGCTGCTTTTT. This gives the protein CASSDRGGTGELLF.

The V call is TRBV15, the J call TRBJ1-2, with D possibly matching TRBD1 (6 bases). The germline V and J ends were trimmed by 3 bases and 1 base, with 15 bases remaining between them. There are 16 residues in the CDR3. Germline V gene sequence: CDR1 LNHNV, CDR2 YYDKDF (reference sequence). DNA of the CDR3: TGTGCCACCAGCAGGAGGGGGGGGAATGGTAACTATGGCTACACCTTC. Translation gives CATSRRGGNGNYGYTF.

In this sample, this clonotype turned up a few times. The genes are TRBV29-1 and TRBJ1-5; D is uncertain. CDR1 and CDR2 (germline): SQVTM, ANQGSEA. The V and J ends lost 7 bases and 6 bases respectively, with 19 bases between them. The CDR3 loop spans 14 amino acids. The CDR3 spells CSADAGGLGQPQHF. In DNA form, the CDR3 reads TGCAGCGCCGACGCGGGAGGCCTGGGTCAGCCCCAGCATTTT.

This clonotype occurred once. The chain employs TRBV12-3 or TRBV12-4 and TRBJ1-6; D may be TRBD1 (6 bases). The CDR3 consists of 15 residues. V was trimmed by 3 bases and J by 5 bases, leaving 11 bases between them. As DNA, the CDR3 is TGTGCCAGCAGTTTCCGGGGGGCTGATAATTCACCCCTCCACTTT. Amino acid sequence: CASSFRGADNSPLHF.

The chain recombines TRBV2 with TRBJ1-4; the match to TRBD1 covers 9 bases. Germline CDR1 is SNHLY and CDR2 is FYNNEI. The CDR3 is 14 amino acids. J gave up 6 bases and V 6 bases, and 5 bases lay outside the gene matches. The chain's CDR3 is CASRTGGSDEKLFF. DNA for the CDR3: TGTGCCAGCAGGACAGGGGGTTCGGATGAAAAACTGTTTTTT.

This clonotype was picked up a small number of times. CDR3 protein: CASSLGQLEVYEQYF. CDR3 in DNA: TGTGCCAGCAGCTTAGGTCAGCTGGAAGTCTACGAGCAGTACTTC. This chain connects TRBV7-9 to TRBJ2-7; D uncertain. The germline V gene has CDR1 SEHNR and CDR2 FQNEAQ (reference sequence). The V end lost 1 base, the J end lost 3 bases, and 13 bases lay between the germline ends. The length of the CDR3 is 15 residues.

The CDR3 spells CASTVDSGNTIYF. CDR3 nucleotide sequence: TGCGCCAGCACGGTGGACTCTGGAAACACCATATATTTT. V is TRBV5-1 and J is TRBJ1-3; D gene uncertain. Trimming took off 6 bases at V and 0 bases at J, with 7 bases between the two ends. This CDR3 has 13 residues. Germline assignment: CDR1 SGHRS and CDR2 YFSETQ.

This clonotype was seen only a few times. The gene calls are TRBV7-2 and TRBJ1-1; 10 bases align to TRBD1. This CDR3 contains 17 residues. CDR1 is SGHTA, CDR2 FQGNSA, per germline. After removal of 1 base from V and 0 bases from J, the junction contained 5 bases not matched to a gene. In DNA form, the CDR3 reads TGTGCCAGCAGCTTAGTGGGGACAGGGGCGTTGAACACTGAAGCTTTCTTT. Translation gives CASSLVGTGALNTEAFF.

This clonotype was counted only a few times. The chain links TRBV2 to TRBJ2-7; D is tentatively TRBD1 or TRBD2 (5 bases each). Trimming stripped 6 bases from V and 3 bases from J, with 30 bases between. This CDR3 has 19 residues. Per the germline V gene, CDR1 is SNHLY and CDR2 is FYNNEI. In nucleotides, the CDR3 is TGTGCCAGCAGCCAAGGGGCAGCCAGGCTGGGACGGGGCATCTACGAGCAGTACTTC. Translating it yields CASSQGAARLGRGIYEQYF.